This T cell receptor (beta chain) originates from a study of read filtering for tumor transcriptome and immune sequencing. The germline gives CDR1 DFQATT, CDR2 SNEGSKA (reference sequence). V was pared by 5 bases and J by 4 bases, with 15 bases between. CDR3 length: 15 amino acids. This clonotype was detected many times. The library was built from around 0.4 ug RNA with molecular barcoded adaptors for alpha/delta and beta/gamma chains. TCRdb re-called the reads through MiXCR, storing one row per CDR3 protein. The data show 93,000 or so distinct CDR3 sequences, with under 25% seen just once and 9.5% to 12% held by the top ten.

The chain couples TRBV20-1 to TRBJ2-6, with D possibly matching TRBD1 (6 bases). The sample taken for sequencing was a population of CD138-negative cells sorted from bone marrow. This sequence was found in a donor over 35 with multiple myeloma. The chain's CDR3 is CSARKQGSGANVLTF. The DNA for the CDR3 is TGCAGTGCTCGAAAACAGGGATCCGGGGCCAACGTCCTGACTTTC.